The 32 T cell receptor beta chains reported below all come from one sample, sequenced in a study of T cells in Graves' hyperthyroidism and ophthalmopathy. RNA transcripts yielded amplified TCR beta CDR3 regions. The HTBI primer set served for first-round RT-PCR of the TCR CDR3. TCRdb re-analysed the multiplex PCR reads in MiXCR, keeping a single row per CDR3 protein. The sample has around 700,000 distinct CDR3 sequences, around a third seen once. Sequenced input: blood. The origin of the receptors is a woman aged 40 to 49 with Graves' hyperthyroidism.

The chain joins TRBV20-1 to TRBJ2-7; 13 nucleotides agree with TRBD2. Germline CDR1 and CDR2: DFQATT and SNEGSKA (reference sequence). This CDR3 has 15 amino acids. V gave up 1 base and J gave up 2 bases; unmatched junction bases: 2. The CDR3 DNA sequence: TGCAGTGCTAGAGCACTAGCGGGGGGGGCCTACGAGCAGTACTTC. It codes for CSARALAGGAYEQYF.

Concerning this clonotype itself: A much larger clone lies a single base off, so this may be a read error. The chain employs TRBV24-1 and TRBJ1-5; D ambiguous. CDR1 and CDR2 from the germline V gene are KGHDR and SFDVKD. The CDR3 consists of 15 residues. CDR3: CATRATYPSIQPQHF. CDR3 nucleotide sequence: TGTGCCACCAGGGCTACTTACCCAAGCATTCAGCCCCAGCATTTT.

The DNA of the CDR3 is TGTGCCAGCAGCTTCGCAACACTAGCGATCAATGAGCAGTTCTTC. This translates into CASSFATLAINEQFF. This chain uses TRBV7-2 with TRBJ2-1; 7 bases match TRBD2. CDR3 length: 15 amino acids. V lost 3 bases to trimming and J lost 6 bases; unmatched junction nucleotides: 8. The germline V gene encodes CDR1 SGHTA and CDR2 FQGNSA.

The chain joins TRBV20-1 to TRBJ2-1, with D possibly TRBD1 on 5 matching bases. Germline V gives CDR1 DFQATT, CDR2 SNEGSKA (reference sequence). This CDR3 region has 13 residues. The V and J ends lost 5 bases and 4 bases respectively, with 12 bases between them. The CDR3 region is CSAPWGWYNEQFF. The CDR3 nucleotides read TGCAGTGCTCCCTGGGGCTGGTACAATGAGCAGTTCTTC.

This clonotype was seen at least ten times. This sequence joins TRBV2 and TRBJ1-5, with D maybe TRBD1 (6 bases). Trimming took off 6 bases at V and 3 bases at J, with 15 bases between the two ends. The germline V gene has CDR1 SNHLY and CDR2 FYNNEI. CDR3 length: 15 amino acids. The CDR3 region has the DNA TGTGCCAGCAGCAAACAGGGAGTGAACAATCAGCCCCAGCATTTT. This sequence encodes CASSKQGVNNQPQHF.

This clonotype was seen ten or more times. The chain has TRBV12-3 or TRBV12-4 and TRBJ1-1; D unresolved. V lost 3 bases to trimming and J lost 4 bases, with 9 bases between them. The CDR3 is made up of 13 amino acids. The CDR3 nucleotides are TGTGCCAGCAGTTTTGAGGAGACCACTGAAGCTTTCTTT. Residues: CASSFEETTEAFF.

The chain is built from TRBV25-1 and TRBJ1-5, with TRBD1 matching over 7 bases. The junction had 7 bases not matched to a gene; V was cut back by 4 bases and J by 7 bases. From germline, CDR1 is MGHDK and CDR2 SYGVNS. The CDR3 loop spans 14 amino acids. The CDR3 bases are TGTGCCAGCAGTGTGGCAGGGGGAAGGCAGCCCCAGCATTTT. The encoded protein is CASSVAGGRQPQHF.

This clonotype came up many times. V usage is TRBV19 and J usage is TRBJ1-2; D ambiguous. The V gene's germline CDR1 is LNHDA and CDR2 SQIVND (reference sequence). V was trimmed by 7 bases and J by 8 bases, leaving 8 bases between them. CDR3 length: 10 amino acids. The DNA for the CDR3 is TGTGCCAGTACGGCCTACGGCTACACCTTC. Amino acid sequence: CASTAYGYTF.

V usage is TRBV19 and J usage is TRBJ1-2, with D maybe TRBD1 (5 bases). Germline V gene data show CDR1 as LNHDA and CDR2 as SQIVND (reference sequence). With 3 bases removed from V and 7 bases from J, the gap between germline ends came to 12 bases. The CDR3 has 13 residues. CDR3 sequence: CASSMTGVGGYTF. The CDR3 DNA is TGTGCCAGTAGTATGACGGGGGTGGGTGGCTACACCTTC.

This clonotype was seen once. The chain recombines TRBV19 with TRBJ2-4; 8 bases align to TRBD2. The CDR3 is 15 amino acids. V shed 7 bases, J shed 4 bases, and the junction held 9 bases outside the gene matches. Looked up from germline, CDR1 is LNHDA and CDR2 is SQIVND (reference sequence). CDR3 nucleotides: TGTGCCAGTACCCTTCCGGGGGGGAGTAAAAACATTCAGTACTTC. It translates to CASTLPGGSKNIQYF.

V usage is TRBV20-1 and J usage is TRBJ1-5; weak D call: TRBD1 (5 bases). The CDR3 contains 12 residues. V was clipped by 3 bases and J by 7 bases, with 10 bases between them. Germline loops: CDR1 DFQATT, CDR2 SNEGSKA (reference sequence). CDR3 bases: TGCAGTGCTAGTGACAGCCGACAGCCCCAGCATTTT. It yields the protein CSASDSRQPQHF.

This clonotype showed up many times. The chain couples TRBV15 to TRBJ1-5, with D unresolved. Germline loops: CDR1 LNHNV, CDR2 YYDKDF (reference sequence). Deletions cut 0 bases from V and 9 bases from J, with 12 bases between. CDR3 length: 14 residues. In DNA form, the CDR3 reads TGTGCCACCAGCAGAGATCGGAGCTCTCGGCCCCAGCATTTT. It translates to CATSRDRSSRPQHF.

J is TRBJ1-1 and V is TRBV6-5; 7 bases line up with TRBD1. V gave up 4 bases and J gave up 7 bases; unmatched junction bases: 15. In germline, CDR1 is MNHEY, CDR2 SVGAGI. This CDR3 region has 16 residues. CDR3 coding DNA: TGTGCCAGCAGTTTCCACCCCTCAGACAGGGCAAGTGAAGCTTTCTTT. Translating it yields CASSFHPSDRASEAFF.

The table lists this clonotype with a few counts. This chain links TRBV12-3 or TRBV12-4 with TRBJ2-5; TRBD2 matches 12 bases. J gave up 1 base and V 5 bases, and 5 bases lay outside the gene matches. The CDR3 is made up of 16 amino acids. CDR3 in amino acids: CASSRTSGKPQETQYF. CDR3 DNA: TGTGCCAGCAGTCGGACTAGCGGGAAACCCCAAGAGACCCAGTACTTC.

Comment on this clonotype: A much more abundant neighbour one base away suggests this may be a read error. The rearrangement joins TRBV7-6 to TRBJ2-5; a possible D gene is TRBD2 (6 bases). CDR3 size: 13 residues. The germline CDR1 and CDR2 sequences are SGHVS and FNYEAQ. The CDR3 nucleotides are TGTGCCAGCAGCCCGGCGTGGGGGGAGACCCAGCACTTC. Translating gives CASSPAWGETQHF.

The sample holds a few counts of this clonotype. The rearrangement joins TRBV10-2 to TRBJ2-5, with D possibly being TRBD2 (5 bases). Germline lookup yields CDR1 WSHSY and CDR2 SAAADI. The CDR3 consists of 13 residues. V was cut by 6 bases and J by 4 bases, with 12 bases left in between. The CDR3 loop reads CASRGDWGETQYF. The CDR3, as DNA: TGCGCCAGCAGGGGAGACTGGGGAGAGACCCAGTACTTC.

Details on this clonotype: With a much larger clone just one base away, this may be a read error. V is TRBV10-1 and J is TRBJ2-5, with D tentatively TRBD1 or TRBD2 (5 bases each). The CDR3 contains 16 residues. Germline V lookup: CDR1 WNHNN, CDR2 SYGVQD (reference sequence). Trimming stripped 0 bases from V and 4 bases from J, with 15 bases between. CDR3 coding DNA: TGCGCCAGCAGTGAGTCGAGTCCCGGGGCGGGAGAGACCCAGTACTTC. This codes for CASSESSPGAGETQYF.

Ten or more counts support this clonotype. V and J are TRBV7-9 and TRBJ1-1; the D gene is possibly TRBD1 (6 bases). The germline V and J ends were trimmed by 5 bases and 0 bases, with 16 bases remaining between them. The length of the CDR3 is 16 residues. Per germline, CDR1 SEHNR and CDR2 FQNEAQ (reference sequence). CDR3 coding DNA: TGTGCCAGCAGCGCAAGCCGGACAGCGATGAACACTGAAGCTTTCTTT. As protein: CASSASRTAMNTEAFF.

This chain joins TRBV2 and TRBJ2-2; weak D call: TRBD1 (6 bases). CDR1 is SNHLY and CDR2 is FYNNEI in the germline V gene. The length of the CDR3 is 15 residues. V was trimmed by 2 bases and J by 0 bases, leaving 7 bases between them. The CDR3 bases are TGTGCCAGCAGTGAACACAGGGCGAACACCGGGGAGCTGTTTTTT. Amino acid sequence: CASSEHRANTGELFF.

The chain uses TRBV12-3 or TRBV12-4 and TRBJ1-2; TRBD1 might be the D (5 bases). The CDR3 sequence is 17 residues long. Trimming left V 4 bases short and J 4 bases short, with 22 bases between. The chain's CDR3 is CASSYWQGETISYGYTF. In nucleotides, the CDR3 is TGTGCCAGCAGTTATTGGCAGGGCGAAACGATAAGCTATGGCTACACCTTC.

This clonotype was counted at least ten times. The V call is TRBV2, the J call TRBJ1-4; D gene ambiguous. V shed 7 bases and J shed 5 bases, with 14 bases lying between them. This CDR3 is built from 14 residues. Germline V CDR1 and CDR2: SNHLY, FYNNEI. The CDR3 loop is CASTPERGNEKLFF. CDR3 DNA: TGTGCCAGCACTCCTGAACGTGGGAATGAAAAACTGTTTTTT. Full variable domain (rest looked up from reference TRBV2 and TRBJ1-4): EPEVTQTPSHQVTQMGQEVILRCVPISNHLYFYWYRQILGQKVEFLVSFYNNEISEKSEIFDDQFSVERPDGSNFTLKIRSTKLEDSAMYFCASTPERGNEKLFFGSGTQLSVL.

CDR3: CASSYGTGQPQYF. The CDR3 DNA follows: TGTGCCAGCAGTTACGGGACGGGGCAGCCCCAGTACTTC. This sequence joins TRBV6-6 and TRBJ2-5, with D possibly called TRBD1 or TRBD2 (5 bases each). Per the germline V gene, CDR1 is MNHNY and CDR2 is SVGAGI (reference sequence). The CDR3 is made up of 13 amino acids. Trimming shortened V by 2 bases and J by 9 bases, and 13 bases separated the two germline ends.

Remarks on this clonotype: The limits of the CDR3 on the DNA are not certain, so only TCRdb's listed CDR3 is given. CDR3 residues: CATSSPSGANVLTFGAGTGELFF. The rearrangement uses TRBV15 and TRBJ2-2; the DNA was not used to check the table's D call, TRBD1. The CDR3 is 23 residues long, counting both termini. Germline CDR1 reads LNHNV; CDR2 reads YYDKDF (reference sequence).

This clonotype was seen at least ten times. The CDR3 nucleotides read TGTGCCAGCAGCGTCGCTGCTGGTTCACCCCTCCACTTT. It translates to CASSVAAGSPLHF. V usage is TRBV9 and J usage is TRBJ1-6; D gene unclear. Germline V gene sequence: CDR1 SGDLS, CDR2 YYNGEE. There are 13 residues in the CDR3. V was trimmed by 2 bases and J by 9 bases, leaving 9 bases between them.

The table lists this clonotype with a count of one. V gene TRBV7-9 combines with J gene TRBJ1-1, with TRBD1 as a possible D gene (5 bases). The CDR3 contains 14 residues. Germline values: CDR1 SEHNR, CDR2 FQNEAQ (reference sequence). V was pared by 4 bases and J by 4 bases, with 13 bases between. CDR3 residues: CASSWGPGGTEAFF. The CDR3 DNA sequence: TGTGCCAGCAGCTGGGGACCGGGAGGCACTGAAGCTTTCTTT.

This clonotype showed up many times. This CDR3 is CASNRDSAWTEAFF. CDR3 in DNA: TGTGCCAGTAACCGGGACTCGGCGTGGACTGAAGCTTTCTTT. V and J are TRBV19 and TRBJ1-1; weak D call: TRBD1 (5 bases). Per germline, CDR1 LNHDA and CDR2 SQIVND (reference sequence). The CDR3 spans 14 residues. Trimming took off 7 bases at V and 5 bases at J, with 17 bases between the two ends.

Worth noting for this clonotype: This may be a read error: a much more frequent sequence differs by one nucleotide. The rearrangement links TRBV5-4 to TRBJ2-7; no firm D call. Looked up from germline, CDR1 is SGHNT and CDR2 is YYREEE (reference sequence). This CDR3 is built from 13 residues. V shed 3 bases and J shed 2 bases, with 9 bases lying between them. The CDR3 spells CASSSARAYEQYF. The CDR3 DNA follows: TGTGCCAGCAGCTCCGCTCGGGCCTACGAGCAGTACTTC.

This clonotype was seen a handful of times. J is TRBJ1-2 and V is TRBV5-8; perhaps TRBD1 as D (6 bases). Trimming pared 4 bases from V and 4 bases from J, leaving 17 bases between. The CDR3 is made up of 15 amino acids. The germline V gene has CDR1 SGHTS and CDR2 YDEGEE. CDR3 sequence (DNA): TGTGCCAGCAGCCCCGATTACAGGGTTACCTATGGCTACACCTTC. This sequence encodes CASSPDYRVTYGYTF.

This clonotype has at least ten counts. V gene TRBV7-6 combines with J gene TRBJ1-5; maybe TRBD1 (5 bases). The CDR3 is made up of 13 amino acids. Trimming removed 0 bases from V and 6 bases from J, with 6 bases in between. Looked up from germline, CDR1 is SGHVS and CDR2 is FNYEAQ. This CDR3 reads CASSLAGGQPQHF. CDR3 nucleotide sequence: TGTGCCAGCAGCTTAGCTGGGGGTCAGCCCCAGCATTTT.

Regarding this clonotype: This clone may be a read error of a much larger clone one base away. The gene calls are TRBV29-1 and TRBJ1-1; 7 bases agree with TRBD1. The CDR3 sequence is 12 residues long. The V gene end was trimmed by 6 bases and the J gene end by 6 bases; junction bases not matched to a gene: 7. CDR1 is SQVTM and CDR2 is ANQGSEA in the germline V gene. CDR3 sequence: CSVPAQGPEAFF. CDR3 bases: TGCAGCGTCCCTGCACAGGGGCCTGAAGCTTTCTTT.

This clonotype appeared many times. The chain uses TRBV14 and TRBJ2-5, with D perhaps TRBD2 (7 bases). This CDR3 contains 14 residues. Trimming pared 6 bases from V and 1 base from J, leaving 12 bases between. In germline, CDR1 is SGHDN, CDR2 FVKESK. CDR3 loop: CASRPAGAQETQYF. CDR3 DNA sequence: TGTGCCAGCAGACCCGCGGGGGCCCAAGAGACCCAGTACTTC.

The genes are TRBV19 and TRBJ1-2, with 9 positions matching TRBD1. The CDR3 has 16 residues. Germline CDR1 and CDR2: LNHDA and SQIVND (reference sequence). Trimming cost V 4 bases and J 0 bases; bases outside gene matches: 6. The DNA for the CDR3 is TGTGCCAGTAGTACGGACAGGGGCCGAGCTAACTATGGCTACACCTTC. Amino acid sequence: CASSTDRGRANYGYTF.